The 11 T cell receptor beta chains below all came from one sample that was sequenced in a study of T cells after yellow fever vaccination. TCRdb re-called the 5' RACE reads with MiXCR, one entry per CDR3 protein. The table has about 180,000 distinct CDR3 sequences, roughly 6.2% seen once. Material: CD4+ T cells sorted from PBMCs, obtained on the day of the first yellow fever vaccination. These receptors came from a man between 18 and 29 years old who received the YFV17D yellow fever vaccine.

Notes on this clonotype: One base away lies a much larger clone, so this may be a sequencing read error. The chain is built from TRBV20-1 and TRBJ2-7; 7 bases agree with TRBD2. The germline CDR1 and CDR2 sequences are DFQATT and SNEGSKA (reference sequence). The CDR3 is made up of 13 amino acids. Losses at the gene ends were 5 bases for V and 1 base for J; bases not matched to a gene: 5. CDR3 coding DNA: TGCAGTGCTCGTACGGGGGGTTCCTACGAGCAGTACTTC. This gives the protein CSARTGGSYEQYF.

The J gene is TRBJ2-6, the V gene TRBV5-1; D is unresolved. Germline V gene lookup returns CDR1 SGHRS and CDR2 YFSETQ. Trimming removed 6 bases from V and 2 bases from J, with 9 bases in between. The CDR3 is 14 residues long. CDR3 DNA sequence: TGCGCCAGCACCTTTAATCCTGGGGCCAACGTCCTGACTTTC. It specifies CASTFNPGANVLTF.

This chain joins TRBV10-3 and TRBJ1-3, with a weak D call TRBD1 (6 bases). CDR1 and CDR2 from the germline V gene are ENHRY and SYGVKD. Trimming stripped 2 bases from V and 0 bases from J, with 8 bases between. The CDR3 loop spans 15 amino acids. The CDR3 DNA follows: TGTGCCATCAGTGAGGGGGACACCTCTGGAAACACCATATATTTT. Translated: CAISEGDTSGNTIYF.

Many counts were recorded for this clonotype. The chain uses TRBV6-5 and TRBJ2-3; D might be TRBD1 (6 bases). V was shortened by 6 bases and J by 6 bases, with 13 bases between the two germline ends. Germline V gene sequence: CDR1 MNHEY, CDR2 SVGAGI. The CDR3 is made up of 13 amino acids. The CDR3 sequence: CASRYTGSDTQYF. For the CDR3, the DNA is TGTGCCAGCAGATATACAGGGTCCGATACGCAGTATTTT.

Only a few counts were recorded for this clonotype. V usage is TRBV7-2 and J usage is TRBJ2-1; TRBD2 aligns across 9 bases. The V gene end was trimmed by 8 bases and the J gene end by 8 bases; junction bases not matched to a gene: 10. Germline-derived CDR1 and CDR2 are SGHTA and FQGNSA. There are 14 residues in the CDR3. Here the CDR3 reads CASRGAGGSYEQFF. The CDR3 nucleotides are TGTGCCAGCCGCGGGGCGGGGGGGTCGTATGAGCAGTTCTTC.

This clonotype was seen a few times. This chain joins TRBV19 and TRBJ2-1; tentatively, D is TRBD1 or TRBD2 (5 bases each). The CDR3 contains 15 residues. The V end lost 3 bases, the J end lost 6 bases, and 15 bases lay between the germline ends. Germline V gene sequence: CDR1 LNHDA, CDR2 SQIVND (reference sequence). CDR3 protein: CASSMPGTAINEQFF. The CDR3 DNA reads TGTGCCAGTAGTATGCCAGGGACCGCTATCAATGAGCAGTTCTTC.

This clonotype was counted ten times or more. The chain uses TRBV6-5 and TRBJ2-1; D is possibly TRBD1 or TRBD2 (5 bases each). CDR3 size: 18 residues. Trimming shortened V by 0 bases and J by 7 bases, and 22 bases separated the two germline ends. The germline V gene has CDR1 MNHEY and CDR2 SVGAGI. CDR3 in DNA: TGTGCCAGCAGTTACTCGACAACCACCCGAGGGACGAAAAATGAGCAGTTCTTC. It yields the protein CASSYSTTTRGTKNEQFF.

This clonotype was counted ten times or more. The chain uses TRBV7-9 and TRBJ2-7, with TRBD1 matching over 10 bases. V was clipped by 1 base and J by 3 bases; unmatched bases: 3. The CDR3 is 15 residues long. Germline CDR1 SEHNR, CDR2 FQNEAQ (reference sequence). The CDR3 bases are TGTGCCAGCAGCTTAGGAGGGACAGGGGACTACGAGCAGTACGTC. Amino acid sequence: CASSLGGTGDYEQYV.

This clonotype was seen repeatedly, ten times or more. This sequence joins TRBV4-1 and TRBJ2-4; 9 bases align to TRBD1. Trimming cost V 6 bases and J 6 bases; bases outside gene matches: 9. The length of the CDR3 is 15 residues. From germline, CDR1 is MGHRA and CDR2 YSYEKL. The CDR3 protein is CASRQPGQGTNIQYF. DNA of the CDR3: TGCGCCAGCAGACAACCGGGACAGGGCACAAACATTCAGTACTTC.

The CDR3 reads CASSAGGDSYQPQHF. In DNA form, the CDR3 reads TGCGCCAGCAGCGCTGGAGGGGACTCATATCAGCCCCAGCATTTT. The V gene is TRBV5-1, the J gene TRBJ1-5; D perhaps matches TRBD1 (5 bases). Germline values: CDR1 SGHRS, CDR2 YFSETQ. This CDR3 is built from 15 residues. Trimming pared 4 bases from V and 5 bases from J, leaving 16 bases between.

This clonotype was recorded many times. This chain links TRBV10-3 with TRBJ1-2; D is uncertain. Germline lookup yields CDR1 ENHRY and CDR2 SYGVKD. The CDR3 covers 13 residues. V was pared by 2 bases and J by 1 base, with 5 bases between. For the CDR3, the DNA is TGTGCCATCAGTGAGCGAAGTAACTATGGCTACACCTTC. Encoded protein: CAISERSNYGYTF.